A single TCR beta chain is shown here with its context. This clonotype was detected a few times. Which antigen it targets is not known. No base qualities exist here, and no much larger clone lies one base off it. These data belong to a study of Graves' ophthalmopathy and Graves' hyperthyroidism (dated by TCRdb to 2017 to 2018). General notes on the study: Peripheral blood was collected at initial diagnosis, before any treatment. The study used TCR beta repertoire signatures to distinguish Graves' ophthalmopathy from Graves' hyperthyroidism and to predict progression to ophthalmopathy. In total, approximately 130 blood samples were TCR-sequenced: some 43 ophthalmopathy, under 80 hyperthyroidism and approximately 17 hyperthyroidism-to-ophthalmopathy patients. To explore V-J signatures that separate ophthalmopathy from hyperthyroidism, a discovery set of more than 95 patients was enrolled, consisting of about 45 with ophthalmopathy and fewer than 60 with stable hyperthyroidism. An independent validation cohort comprised under 20 hyperthyroidism patients and 15 to 17 patients who later progressed from hyperthyroidism to ophthalmopathy. In over five hyperthyroidism patients, T-cell repertoires of thyroid tissue and blood were compared. Following sample collection, hyperthyroidism patients were given methimazole at a starting dose of 30 mg daily, and ophthalmopathy patients were given high-dose intravenous methylprednisolone. For training and testing, the 95 to 100 patients in the discovery cohort were randomly divided in a 7:3 ratio. Summary of the overall study and its limitations: Among expanded thyroid clonotypes with frequency above 0.001, most also showed up in blood, which suggests that blood repertoires may reflect the thyroid immune response. In validation, the model predicted ophthalmopathy progression with about 70% sensitivity and around 72% specificity; some 13 predicted patients were CT-confirmed with GO in a median of approximately 6.5 months. In cross-validation, the 13-signature model distinguished ophthalmopathy from stable hyperthyroidism with nearly 90% sensitivity and roughly 81% specificity, while in the test set the corresponding values were approximately 79% and 70%. No statistical method was used to set the sample size in advance, and the investigators knew which group each participant was assigned to.

Patients with ophthalmopathy had moderately to severely active disease, with a Clinical Activity Score of 3 or more, a NOSPECS grade of 4 or more, and a disease duration of less than 3 months. Anyone with other autoimmune diseases, uncontrolled infections, pregnancy or lactation was excluded from the study. Diagnosis was based on clinical symptoms, serum thyroxine, TRAb, thyroid ultrasound and orbital computed tomography. Ficoll-Paque density gradient centrifugation was used to isolate PBMCs from around 10 ml of fresh peripheral blood. Trizol reagent was used to extract the total RNA, and its quality was then checked on an Agilent 2100 Bioanalyzer. TCR beta CDR3 regions were amplified from RNA transcripts for repertoire sequencing. The first round of RT-PCR was done with HTBI primers and the Qiagen OneStep RT-PCR kit, and was followed by a second round of multiplex PCR, then size selection and purification. Sequencing of the libraries was carried out on an Illumina HiSeq2000 in paired-end mode with 100 bp reads. For the original study's pipeline: SOAPnuke was used to process the reads, throwing out any read that had adapters, had uncalled bases, had a mean Phred below 15, or lacked an exact constant-primer or identifier match. COPE v1.2.5 was used to merge the high-quality paired reads. Clonotypes were defined as unique nucleotide sequences and were aligned to IMGT TRB V, D and J references using MiTCR v1.1. Analysis was restricted to V-J combinations with a frequency above 0.0001, which covered roughly 99% of repertoires. For each V-J combination, a TCR clonal expansion and chaos score was defined as the ratio of F50 clonal expansion to chaos observed in the TCRdist matrix. Welch's t-statistics and random forest were used to reduce features to approximately 13 V-J combinations, which were fed into a naive Bayes classifier. The similarity between thyroid and blood repertoires was quantified using the Morisita-Horn index. The public reads were run again by TCRdb, first through fastp at Q25 and then through MiXCR, and only productive beta chains were kept. A single entry per CDR3 protein holds the most common genes and DNA from its merged rows. The authors' filters were not applied to this entry. In all, the sample holds under 200,000 distinct CDR3 sequences, and more than 30% of those were seen once. Roughly 6% of the sample is in the top ten clones.

CDR1 and CDR2 are read off the germline V gene as MDHEN and SYDVKM. The CDR3 runs 15 residues from the cysteine to the phenylalanine. The CDR3 DNA has 45 bases and is translated from base 1. Trimming leaves V shorter by 2 bases and J shorter by 5 bases, with the junction holding 6 bases beyond the gene matches. This chain is built from TRBV28 and TRBJ2-5; TRBD2 fits 9 bases in the junction. The clonotype originates from a woman aged 40 to 50 with Graves' ophthalmopathy. Donor details come from another sample of the same person, matched by shared clones. Sequencing was carried out using peripheral blood. The sequenced DNA is TGTGCCAGCAGTTTAGCGGGAGGGCCGTTGGAGACCCAGTACTTC. This codes for CASSLAGGPLETQYF. With the rest looked up from the reference TRBV28 and TRBJ2-5 genes rather than sequenced, the full variable domain is DVKVTQSSRYLVKRTGEKVFLECVQDMDHENMFWYRQDPGLGLRLIYFSYDVKMKEKGDIPEGYSVSREKKERFSLILESASTNQTSMYLCASSLAGGPLETQYFGPGTRLLVL.